These 25 T cell receptor beta chains were sequenced from one sample in a study of blood T cell repertoires in COVID-19. Clones were sequenced by immunoSEQ multiplex PCR, and TCRdb holds only the in-frame ones, with some missing. The sample consists of about 150,000 clones, approximately 88% of them appearing once. What was sequenced was peripheral blood. Receptors originate from a man in his 60s with active or convalescent COVID-19.

Notes on this clone: At the DNA level, this CDR3 is encoded by other sequences in the same sample as well. The V gene is TRBV28, the J gene TRBJ1-5; 7 nucleotides line up with TRBD1. CDR3 length equals 14 residues. Germline V gene data show CDR1 as MDHEN and CDR2 as SYDVKM. V was pared by 6 bases and J by 4 bases, with 6 bases of the junction left unmatched. The CDR3: CASSLIRGNQPQHF. In nucleotides, the CDR3 is TGTGCCAGCAGCCTGATCAGGGGGAATCAGCCCCAGCATTTT.

The chain recombines TRBV19 with TRBJ2-2; 10 bases line up with TRBD1. The CDR3 loop spans 17 amino acids. V lost 6 bases to trimming and J lost 0 bases; unmatched junction nucleotides: 7. Germline CDR1 reads LNHDA; CDR2 reads SQIVND (reference sequence). DNA for the CDR3: TGTGCCAGTAGGCACAACGGACAGGGGGCGAACACCGGGGAGCTGTTTTTT. Encoded protein: CASRHNGQGANTGELFF.

The rearrangement links TRBV27 to TRBJ2-1, with 7 bases that match TRBD2. Germline V gene lookup returns CDR1 MNHEY and CDR2 SMNVEV (reference sequence). With V trimmed by 5 bases and J by 2 bases, 6 bases remained unmatched. This CDR3 contains 15 residues. The CDR3 DNA follows: TGTGCCAGCAGTGTCCCCGCGGGGGCCTACAATGAGCAGTTCTTC. It is translated as CASSVPAGAYNEQFF.

The chain couples TRBV7-3 to TRBJ2-2; D call uncertain. This CDR3 has 12 residues. Trimming removed 4 bases from V and 7 bases from J, with 7 bases in between. Germline V gives CDR1 SGHTA, CDR2 FQGTGA. This CDR3 reads CASSSPLGELFF. The CDR3 DNA sequence: TGTGCCAGCAGCTCCCCCCTCGGGGAGCTGTTTTTT.

This clone was detected only once. The J gene is TRBJ2-3, the V gene TRBV28, with 7 bases that match TRBD2. J lost 0 bases, V lost 2 bases, and 2 bases had no gene match. The CDR3 loop spans 15 amino acids. Germline V gene sequence: CDR1 MDHEN, CDR2 SYDVKM. CDR3 loop: CASSLGGGSTDTQYF. The CDR3 DNA sequence: TGTGCCAGCAGTTTAGGGGGAGGGAGCACAGATACGCAGTATTTT.

This sequence joins TRBV6-6 and TRBJ2-3, with D perhaps TRBD1 (6 bases). Trimming removed 5 bases from V and 8 bases from J, with 17 bases in between. This CDR3 spans 14 amino acids. From germline, CDR1 is MNHNY and CDR2 SVGAGI (reference sequence). The CDR3 loop reads CASSRDIHPATQYF. Here the CDR3 DNA reads TGTGCCAGCAGTCGGGACATCCACCCCGCTACGCAGTATTTT.

This rearrangement joins TRBV6-5 to TRBJ2-7, with 8 bases fitting TRBD2. The germline V gene encodes CDR1 MNHEY and CDR2 SVGAGI. Trimming removed 5 bases from V and 0 bases from J; junction bases left unmatched: 6. CDR3 length: 15 residues. The CDR3 sequence: CASSRGGSSSYEQYF. CDR3 DNA: TGTGCCAGCAGTCGGGGGGGTTCGAGCTCCTACGAGCAGTACTTC.

V gene TRBV27 combines with J gene TRBJ2-3; 7 positions agree with TRBD1. Losses at the gene ends were 5 bases for V and 2 bases for J; bases not matched to a gene: 7. The CDR3 runs to 15 residues. Germline V gene lookup returns CDR1 MNHEY and CDR2 SMNVEV (reference sequence). CDR3 nucleotide sequence: TGTGCCAGCAGTCCCGCGGACAGGCTCACAGATACGCAGTATTTT. As protein: CASSPADRLTDTQYF.

This clone was seen only once. V is TRBV6-2 or TRBV6-3 and J is TRBJ2-2; TRBD1 aligns across 7 bases. With V trimmed by 1 base and J by 1 base, 6 bases remained unmatched. CDR3 length equals 17 residues. In germline, CDR1 is MNHEY, CDR2 SVGEGT. The CDR3 DNA follows: TGTGCCAGCAGTTACTTACGGACAGGCCTGAACACCGGGGAGCTGTTTTTT. It yields the protein CASSYLRTGLNTGELFF.

The chain uses TRBV25-1 and TRBJ2-2, with 8 bases identical to TRBD1. Trimming cost V 6 bases and J 1 base; bases outside gene matches: 4. Per the germline V gene, CDR1 is MGHDK and CDR2 is SYGVNS. The CDR3 contains 15 residues. CDR3 residues: CASRGTGRNTGELFF. The DNA for the CDR3 is TGTGCCAGCAGGGGGACAGGAAGGAACACCGGGGAGCTGTTTTTT.

The chain employs TRBV5-1 and TRBJ1-6, with D unclear. Deletions cut 0 bases from V and 5 bases from J, with 6 bases between. Germline V gene sequence: CDR1 SGHRS, CDR2 YFSETQ. The CDR3 totals 14 residues. The chain's CDR3 is CASSLGRNNSPLHF. Written as DNA, the CDR3 is TGCGCCAGCAGCTTGGGGCGGAATAATTCACCCCTCCACTTT.

This sequence joins TRBV28 and TRBJ2-7; TRBD2 agrees at 7 bases. The junction had 14 bases not matched to a gene; V was cut back by 4 bases and J by 5 bases. Germline CDR1 and CDR2: MDHEN and SYDVKM. The CDR3 is 16 residues long. The CDR3 region has the DNA TGTGCCAGCAGTTCTCCTGGGCGCGGGAGTATCCACGAGCAGTACTTC. Translating it yields CASSSPGRGSIHEQYF. The variable domain in full, completed from reference TRBV28 and TRBJ2-7, reads DVKVTQSSRYLVKRTGEKVFLECVQDMDHENMFWYRQDPGLGLRLIYFSYDVKMKEKGDIPEGYSVSREKKERFSLILESASTNQTSMYLCASSSPGRGSIHEQYFGPGTRLTVT.

This chain joins TRBV19 and TRBJ1-5; 12 nucleotides match TRBD1. Trimming removed 5 bases from V and 6 bases from J; junction bases left unmatched: 2. Germline V CDR1 and CDR2: LNHDA, SQIVND (reference sequence). The CDR3 is 14 residues long. The CDR3 bases are TGTGCCAGTAGTGGGACAGGGGGCCTTCAGCCCCAGCATTTT. Translating it yields CASSGTGGLQPQHF.

The chain combines TRBV6-1 with TRBJ2-7, with TRBD2 matching over 9 bases. The V gene's germline CDR1 is MNHNS and CDR2 SASEGT. The CDR3 runs to 16 residues. V lost 2 bases and J lost 2; bases outside the gene matches: 7. CDR3 sequence reads: CASSERGLAHTYEQYF. The CDR3 DNA sequence: TGTGCCAGCAGTGAAAGAGGACTAGCGCATACCTACGAGCAGTACTTC.

This chain uses TRBV6-1 with TRBJ1-5, with 8 bases aligning to TRBD1. The V gene's germline CDR1 is MNHNS and CDR2 SASEGT. V lost 1 base and J lost 2; bases outside the gene matches: 4. The CDR3 covers 16 residues. CDR3 sequence reads: CASSEVLTGGNQPQHF. The CDR3 bases are TGTGCCAGCAGTGAAGTCCTGACAGGGGGCAATCAGCCCCAGCATTTT.

The chain recombines TRBV2 with TRBJ1-6, with 7 bases identical to TRBD1. Germline V lookup: CDR1 SNHLY, CDR2 FYNNEI. The CDR3 sequence is 15 residues long. V dropped 6 bases and J dropped 7; count of bases not matched to a gene: 9. This chain's CDR3 is CASRGQVHSNSPLHF. CDR3 nucleotide sequence: TGTGCCAGCAGAGGACAGGTCCACTCAAATTCACCCCTCCACTTT.

The chain recombines TRBV7-3 with TRBJ2-2; TRBD2 matches at 7 bases. Germline V lookup: CDR1 SGHTA, CDR2 FQGTGA. CDR3 length: 16 residues. Germline trimming cut 1 base from V and 3 bases from J; bases unmatched to any gene: 5. The CDR3 DNA is TGTGCCAGCAGCTTAATATCGGGAGGTGACACCGGGGAGCTGTTTTTT. Its translation is CASSLISGGDTGELFF. Variable domain in full (rest from reference TRBV7-3 and TRBJ2-2): GAGVSQTPSNKVTEKGKYVELRCDPISGHTALYWYRQSLGQGPEFLIYFQGTGAADDSGLPNDRFFAVRPEGSVSTLKIQRTERGDSAVYLCASSLISGGDTGELFFGEGSRLTVL.

In DNA form, the CDR3 reads TGTGCCAGCAGTTACGAGGGACAGGGGGGGGATGGCTACACCTTC. It codes for CASSYEGQGGDGYTF. The V and J genes are TRBV6-5 and TRBJ1-2, with TRBD1 identical over 11 bases. Trimming removed 2 bases from V and 6 bases from J; junction bases left unmatched: 5. Germline assignment: CDR1 MNHEY and CDR2 SVGAGI. The CDR3 sequence is 15 residues long.

V gene TRBV6-4 combines with J gene TRBJ2-3; no clear D gene. V was shortened by 2 bases and J by 9 bases, with 9 bases between the two germline ends. The CDR3 covers 12 residues. Germline V lookup: CDR1 MRHNA, CDR2 SNTAGT. The CDR3 nucleotides are TGTGCCAGCAGTGACGCCGGGTCGACGCAGTATTTT. It encodes CASSDAGSTQYF.

The chain recombines TRBV28 with TRBJ2-5; possibly TRBD2 for D (7 bases). The CDR3 spans 16 residues. The ends were cut back, 2 bases at V and 5 bases at J, with 18 bases in the middle. Germline CDR1 MDHEN, CDR2 SYDVKM. The CDR3 reads CASSLRRRGARETQYF. For the CDR3, the DNA is TGTGCCAGCAGTTTAAGGCGTCGGGGGGCTAGGGAGACCCAGTACTTC. The full variable domain, rest sourced from reference TRBV28 and TRBJ2-5, is DVKVTQSSRYLVKRTGEKVFLECVQDMDHENMFWYRQDPGLGLRLIYFSYDVKMKEKGDIPEGYSVSREKKERFSLILESASTNQTSMYLCASSLRRRGARETQYFGPGTRLLVL.

The rearrangement links TRBV5-1 to TRBJ1-2, with a weak D call TRBD1 (5 bases). V was trimmed by 0 bases and J by 2 bases, leaving 14 bases between them. Germline loops: CDR1 SGHRS, CDR2 YFSETQ. CDR3 size: 16 residues. The CDR3: CASSLDRGDANYGYTF. The CDR3 DNA is TGCGCCAGCAGCTTGGATAGGGGCGACGCCAACTATGGCTACACCTTC.

In nucleotides, the CDR3 is TGTGCCAGCAGTTGGAGCGGGAGGGCAAAGTACGAGCAGTACTTC. Its protein is CASSWSGRAKYEQYF. The V and J genes are TRBV6-2 or TRBV6-3 and TRBJ2-7; 10 positions agree with TRBD2. Germline lookup yields CDR1 MNHEY and CDR2 SVGEGT. The CDR3 consists of 15 residues. Germline trimming cut 4 bases from V and 4 bases from J; bases unmatched to any gene: 7.

The gene calls are TRBV9 and TRBJ2-5; 10 bases are a match to TRBD2. With 1 base clipped from V and 4 bases from J, the junction kept 1 base outside the gene matches. This CDR3 region has 14 residues. Germline V gene sequence: CDR1 SGDLS, CDR2 YYNGEE. CDR3 bases: TGTGCCAGCAGCGTAAGCGGGAGGGGAGAGACCCAGTACTTC. Its protein is CASSVSGRGETQYF.

The rearrangement joins TRBV19 to TRBJ1-1; D gene ambiguous. V dropped 5 bases and J dropped 1 base, with 8 bases sitting between them. CDR3 size: 13 residues. Germline V gene lookup returns CDR1 LNHDA and CDR2 SQIVND (reference sequence). The CDR3 DNA reads as TGTGCCAGTAGTGAACAGTGGAACACTGAAGCTTTCTTT. Amino acids: CASSEQWNTEAFF.

The rearrangement links TRBV19 to TRBJ1-2; 10 nucleotides match TRBD1. Germline V CDR1 and CDR2: LNHDA, SQIVND (reference sequence). The V segment lost 9 bases and the J segment 4 bases; nucleotides outside the gene matches: 5. This CDR3 is built from 13 residues. The DNA for the CDR3 is TGTGCCAGCGGGACAGGGGAGATCTATGGCTACACCTTC. Protein: CASGTGEIYGYTF.